This T cell receptor (beta chain) stems from a study of blood T cells in healthy people across ages. This clonotype has more than one count but fewer than ten. Unmatched junction bases numbered 10, after V lost 1 base and J lost 8 bases. The length of the CDR3 is 15 residues. Germline CDR1 DFQATT, CDR2 SNEGSKA (reference sequence). PCR was performed a second time for about 6 to 12 cycles using a sample-barcoded 5' primer and a J-beta primer mix. Each CDR3 protein gets one entry after TCRdb re-called the 5' RACE reads with MiXCR. The sample has roughly 800,000 distinct CDR3 sequences; approximately 25% are singletons. These data were also filed under a second study, of T cells of mothers and their children.

This receptor was obtained from a boy between 10 and 17 years old in good health. This chain uses TRBV20-1 with TRBJ2-1, with 8 nucleotides matching TRBD1. The specimen sequenced was blood. CDR3 DNA: TGCAGTGCTAGAGTAGGGGGCAGGGGGCATGATGAGCAGTTCTTC. It specifies CSARVGGRGHDEQFF.